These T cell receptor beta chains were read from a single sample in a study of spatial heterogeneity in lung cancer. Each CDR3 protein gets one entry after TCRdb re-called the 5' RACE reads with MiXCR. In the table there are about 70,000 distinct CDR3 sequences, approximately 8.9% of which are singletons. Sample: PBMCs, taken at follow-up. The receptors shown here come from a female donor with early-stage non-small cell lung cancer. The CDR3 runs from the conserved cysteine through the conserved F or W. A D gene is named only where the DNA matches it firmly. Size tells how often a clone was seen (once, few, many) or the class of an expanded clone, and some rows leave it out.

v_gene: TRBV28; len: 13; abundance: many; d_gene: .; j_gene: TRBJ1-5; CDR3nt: TGTGCCAGCAGTTTTGGGGTGGAACAGCCCCAGCATTTT; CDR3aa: CASSFGVEQPQHF
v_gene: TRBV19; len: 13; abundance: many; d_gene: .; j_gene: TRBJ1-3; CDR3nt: TGTGCCAGTTCTTCCTCCTCTGGAAACACCATATATTTT; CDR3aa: CASSSSSGNTIYF
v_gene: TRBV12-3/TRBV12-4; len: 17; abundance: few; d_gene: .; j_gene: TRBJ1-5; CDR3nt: TGTGCCAGCAGTACTGGGGGCAGGGATGTAGGCAATCAGCCCCAGCATTTT; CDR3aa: CASSTGGRDVGNQPQHF
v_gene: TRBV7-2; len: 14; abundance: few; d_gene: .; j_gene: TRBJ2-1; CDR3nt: TGTGCCAGCCTACTAACGGGGATATACAATGAGCAGTTCTTC; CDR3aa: CASLLTGIYNEQFF
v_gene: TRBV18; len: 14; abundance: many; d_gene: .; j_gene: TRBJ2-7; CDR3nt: TGTGCCAGCTCACTAACCGGGACGGAGTACGAGCAGTACTTC; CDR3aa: CASSLTGTEYEQYF
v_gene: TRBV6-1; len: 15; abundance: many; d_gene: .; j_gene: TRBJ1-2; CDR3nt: TGTGCCAGCAGTGAAAAGGACAGACACCCCTATGGCTACACCTTC; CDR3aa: CASSEKDRHPYGYTF
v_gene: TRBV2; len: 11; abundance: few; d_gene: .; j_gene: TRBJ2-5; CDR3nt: TGTGCCAGCAGTGTCCGGTTGACCCAGTACTTC; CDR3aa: CASSVRLTQYF
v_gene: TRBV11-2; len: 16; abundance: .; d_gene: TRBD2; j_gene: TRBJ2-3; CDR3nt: TGTGCCAGCAGCTCCCGGGGGGGGGAGCGCACAGATACGCAGTATTTT; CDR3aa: CASSSRGGERTDTQYF
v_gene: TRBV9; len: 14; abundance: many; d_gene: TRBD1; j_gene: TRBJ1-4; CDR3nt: TGTGCCAGCAAGGGGACAGGCGACCGGGAAAAACTGTTTTTT; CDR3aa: CASKGTGDREKLFF
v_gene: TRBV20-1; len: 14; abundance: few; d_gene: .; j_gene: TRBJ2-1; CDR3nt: TGCAGCGCCCCCCCGCTTCCGGCCTACAATGAGCAGTTCTTC; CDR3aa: CSAPPLPAYNEQFF
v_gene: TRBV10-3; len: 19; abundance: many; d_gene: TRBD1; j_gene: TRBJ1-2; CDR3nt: TGTGCCATCAGTGAGTTCCGACAGGGACCCTTCGAGGAAAACTATGGCTACACCTTC; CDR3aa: CAISEFRQGPFEENYGYTF
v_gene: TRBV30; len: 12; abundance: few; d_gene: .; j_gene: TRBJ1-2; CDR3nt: TGTGCCTGGAGTATGAGGGGACGTGGCTACACCTTC; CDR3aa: CAWSMRGRGYTF
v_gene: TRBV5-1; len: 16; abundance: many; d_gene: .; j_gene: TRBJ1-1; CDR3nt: TGCGCCAGCAGCTCTTCCCTCGGAGCCTGGAACACTGAAGCTTTCTTT; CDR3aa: CASSSSLGAWNTEAFF
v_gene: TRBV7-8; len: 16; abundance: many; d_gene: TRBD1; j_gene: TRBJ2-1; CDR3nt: TGTGCCAGCAGCATAGGACAGGGGACGTCTGGGAATGAGCAGTTCTTC; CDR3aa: CASSIGQGTSGNEQFF
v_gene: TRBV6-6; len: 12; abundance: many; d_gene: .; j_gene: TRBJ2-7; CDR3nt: TGTGCCAGCTCTAAGGGCCCCTACGAGCAGTACTTC; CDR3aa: CASSKGPYEQYF
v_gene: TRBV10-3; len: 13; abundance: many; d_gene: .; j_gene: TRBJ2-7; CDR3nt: TGTGCCATCAGTGAAGGGCAGAGCTACGAGCAGTACTTC; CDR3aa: CAISEGQSYEQYF